The next 32 T cell receptor beta chains were all read from a single sample in a study of OX40 agonist ivuxolimab in advanced cancers. The table came from immunoSEQ multiplex PCR; TCRdb's copy has only in-frame clones and leaves some out. The data hold roughly 80,000 clones, with approximately 91% observed a single time. Here the sequenced sample was CD4+ or CD8+ T cells sorted from blood, taken in a trial of the OX40 agonist ivuxolimab. The receptors were gathered from an adult with an advanced solid tumor such as melanoma, head and neck, liver or kidney cancer.

This clone has only one observation. The chain recombines TRBV5-5 with TRBJ1-5; a possible D gene is TRBD1 (6 bases). Germline V lookup: CDR1 SGHKS, CDR2 YYEKEE (reference sequence). Trimming removed 2 bases from V and 1 base from J, with 10 bases in between. The CDR3 is 15 amino acids. CDR3 DNA sequence: TGTGCCAGCAGCTTTTCAGGGGTCAGCAATCAGCCCCAGCATTTT. Protein: CASSFSGVSNQPQHF.

V gene TRBV10-3 combines with J gene TRBJ2-1; unclear D gene. Germline assignment: CDR1 ENHRY and CDR2 SYGVKD. The V and J ends lost 0 bases and 4 bases respectively, with 10 bases between them. This CDR3 is 15 amino acids long. CDR3 residues: CAISESTGQYNEQFF. The CDR3 DNA sequence: TGTGCCATCAGTGAGTCGACCGGGCAGTACAATGAGCAGTTCTTC.

The chain links TRBV7-9 to TRBJ2-3; D might be TRBD1 (5 bases). Looked up from germline, CDR1 is SEHNR and CDR2 is FQNEAQ (reference sequence). V shed 5 bases and J shed 2 bases, with 8 bases lying between them. This CDR3 comprises 13 residues. CDR3 nucleotides: TGTGCCAGCAGCGCAGGGTCCACAGATACGCAGTATTTT. This sequence encodes CASSAGSTDTQYF. Supplemented by reference TRBV7-9 and TRBJ2-3, the full variable domain reads DTGVSQNPRHKITKRGQNVTFRCDPISEHNRLYWYRQTLGQGPEFLTYFQNEAQLEKSRLLSDRFSAERPKGSFSTLEIQRTEQGDSAMYLCASSAGSTDTQYFGPGTRLTVL.

The chain recombines TRBV10-1 with TRBJ1-5; 7 nucleotides line up with TRBD1. This CDR3 is built from 19 residues. The ends lost 2 bases at V and 5 bases at J; junction bases unmatched: 18. Per the germline V gene, CDR1 is WNHNN and CDR2 is SYGVQD (reference sequence). The CDR3: CASSEEKTGFGGQYQPQHF. CDR3 nucleotides: TGCGCCAGCAGTGAGGAAAAGACAGGGTTTGGGGGACAATATCAGCCCCAGCATTTT.

This clone was observed a single time. The chain couples TRBV10-2 to TRBJ2-1; D ambiguous. CDR3 length: 12 residues. Germline CDR1 and CDR2: WSHSY and SAAADI. V lost 2 bases and J lost 4, with 3 bases in between. The DNA for the CDR3 is TGCGCCAGCAGTGAGATGTACAATGAGCAGTTCTTC. Its translation is CASSEMYNEQFF.

This chain links TRBV25-1 with TRBJ2-3, with D maybe TRBD1 (5 bases). This CDR3 spans 13 amino acids. CDR1 MGHDK and CDR2 SYGVNS come from the germline V gene. V was cut by 6 bases and J by 1 base, with 8 bases left in between. The CDR3 is CASRETGTDTQYF. The CDR3 DNA reads as TGTGCCAGCAGGGAGACAGGCACAGATACGCAGTATTTT.

The chain couples TRBV7-2 to TRBJ1-1; unclear D gene. The germline CDR1 and CDR2 sequences are SGHTA and FQGNSA. The germline V and J ends were trimmed by 1 base and 4 bases, with 7 bases remaining between them. This CDR3 region has 13 residues. In DNA form, the CDR3 reads TGTGCCAGCAGCTTAGGACCGTCCACTGAAGCTTTCTTT. It is translated as CASSLGPSTEAFF.

This chain links TRBV27 with TRBJ1-5; 8 positions agree with TRBD1. Germline V lookup: CDR1 MNHEY, CDR2 SMNVEV (reference sequence). The CDR3 sequence is 14 residues long. DNA for the CDR3: TGTGACAGGACAGGGAGGGTGAGCAATCAGCCCCAGCATTTT. Amino acids: CDRTGRVSNQPQHF.

This chain uses TRBV5-1 with TRBJ2-7; 11 positions match TRBD1. Germline V gene data show CDR1 as SGHRS and CDR2 as YFSETQ. The CDR3 runs 16 residues. The V gene end was trimmed by 0 bases and the J gene end by 2 bases; junction bases not matched to a gene: 4. CDR3 residues: CASSLGGGQGAYEQYF. CDR3 sequence (DNA): TGCGCCAGCAGCTTGGGCGGGGGACAGGGGGCCTACGAGCAGTACTTC. The full variable domain, with the rest looked up from reference TRBV5-1 and TRBJ2-7, is KAGVTQTPRYLIKTRGQQVTLSCSPISGHRSVSWYQQTPGQGLQFLFEYFSETQRNKGNFPGRFSGRQFSNSRSEMNVSTLELGDSALYLCASSLGGGQGAYEQYFGPGTRLTVT.

The chain combines TRBV6-5 with TRBJ2-1; D not resolved. Trimming left V 6 bases short and J 6 bases short, with 9 bases between. Per germline, CDR1 MNHEY and CDR2 SVGAGI. This CDR3 has 12 amino acids. CDR3 in amino acids: CASRSWVNEQFF. CDR3 DNA: TGTGCCAGCAGAAGCTGGGTCAATGAGCAGTTCTTC.

The rearrangement uses TRBV10-2 and TRBJ2-5; the match to TRBD1 covers 7 bases. Trimming cost V 5 bases and J 0 bases; bases outside gene matches: 6. Germline V gene data show CDR1 as WSHSY and CDR2 as SAAADI. This CDR3 is 15 amino acids long. CDR3 sequence reads: CASSKDRMHQETQYF. The CDR3 DNA follows: TGCGCCAGCAGTAAGGACAGGATGCACCAAGAGACCCAGTACTTC.

This clone was detected only once. The V gene is TRBV6-1, the J gene TRBJ2-7, with 9 bases that match TRBD1. Germline trimming cut 6 bases from V and 2 bases from J; bases unmatched to any gene: 2. Germline lookup yields CDR1 MNHNS and CDR2 SASEGT. The CDR3 spans 13 residues. CDR3 residues: CASSRTGAYEQYF. DNA of the CDR3: TGTGCCAGCAGCAGGACAGGGGCCTACGAGCAGTACTTC.

The gene calls are TRBV10-3 and TRBJ2-3; 8 nucleotides agree with TRBD1. The trim removed 11 bases at V and 4 bases at J, leaving 8 bases unmatched. The germline V gene has CDR1 ENHRY and CDR2 SYGVKD. The CDR3 runs to 13 residues. The chain's CDR3 is CAVGQGDSDTQYF. The CDR3 bases are TGTGCCGTCGGACAGGGCGATTCAGATACGCAGTATTTT.

This clone appeared once. The chain recombines TRBV25-1 with TRBJ1-5; D gene unclear. This CDR3 region has 14 residues. The V gene lost 3 bases and the J gene lost 3 bases, with 9 bases spanning the gap. Germline V gene lookup returns CDR1 MGHDK and CDR2 SYGVNS. CDR3 amino acids: CASSDAQLNQPQHF. CDR3 DNA sequence: TGTGCCAGCAGTGATGCGCAGCTCAATCAGCCCCAGCATTTT.

The rearrangement links TRBV19 to TRBJ1-1; weak D call: TRBD1 (6 bases). The V end lost 5 bases, the J end lost 1 base, and 17 bases lay between the germline ends. CDR1 LNHDA and CDR2 SQIVND come from the germline V gene (reference sequence). This CDR3 comprises 16 residues. CDR3 nucleotides: TGTGCCAGTAGTTTGGCACGGGGGGCGAGGAACACTGAAGCTTTCTTT. Its translation is CASSLARGARNTEAFF.

The V call is TRBV5-1, the J call TRBJ2-7; 9 positions match TRBD2. Trimming at V came to 0 bases and at J to 7 bases, leaving 11 bases not matched to a gene. This CDR3 has 16 residues. Per germline, CDR1 SGHRS and CDR2 YFSETQ. CDR3 sequence reads: CASSLGLAGSVGEQYF. CDR3 bases: TGCGCCAGCAGCTTGGGCCTAGCGGGAAGTGTGGGGGAGCAGTACTTC. The full variable domain, rest sourced from reference TRBV5-1 and TRBJ2-7, is KAGVTQTPRYLIKTRGQQVTLSCSPISGHRSVSWYQQTPGQGLQFLFEYFSETQRNKGNFPGRFSGRQFSNSRSEMNVSTLELGDSALYLCASSLGLAGSVGEQYFGPGTRLTVT.

The chain combines TRBV7-2 with TRBJ1-1; TRBD1 matches at 7 bases. Germline V gene lookup returns CDR1 SGHTA and CDR2 FQGNSA. The ends lost 4 bases at V and 6 bases at J; junction bases unmatched: 8. The CDR3 loop spans 14 amino acids. Written as DNA, the CDR3 is TGTGCCAGCAGCTACCGACAGGGAAACTCTGAAGCTTTCTTT. Protein: CASSYRQGNSEAFF. Based on the CDR3 plus reference TRBV7-2 and TRBJ1-1, the full variable domain is GAGVSQSPSNKVTEKGKDVELRCDPISGHTALYWYRQSLGQGLEFLIYFQGNSAPDKSGLPSDRFSAERTGGSVSTLTIQRTQQEDSAVYLCASSYRQGNSEAFFGQGTRLTVV.

This rearrangement joins TRBV9 to TRBJ2-7; D tentatively reads TRBD1 or TRBD2 (6 bases each). Deletions cut 3 bases from V and 0 bases from J, with 13 bases between. Germline values: CDR1 SGDLS, CDR2 YYNGEE. The CDR3 contains 15 residues. DNA for the CDR3: TGTGCCAGCAGCGAGGGGGGAGTCCGCTCCTACGAGCAGTACTTC. Protein product: CASSEGGVRSYEQYF.

The genes are TRBV10-3 and TRBJ1-4; D remains unclear. The V gene's germline CDR1 is ENHRY and CDR2 SYGVKD. V lost 0 bases and J 6 bases, leaving 8 bases between the germline ends. This CDR3 has 14 residues. The CDR3 bases are TGTGCCATCAGTGAGTCAAGAGGAGATGAAAAACTGTTTTTT. Encoded protein: CAISESRGDEKLFF.

The rearrangement joins TRBV9 to TRBJ2-1, with TRBD2 identical over 13 bases. CDR1 is SGDLS, CDR2 YYNGEE, per germline. The V gene end was trimmed by 4 bases and the J gene end by 6 bases; junction bases not matched to a gene: 10. The CDR3 runs to 17 residues. The CDR3: CASSPRLAGGSRNEQFF. DNA for the CDR3: TGTGCCAGCAGCCCCAGACTAGCGGGAGGTTCTCGCAATGAGCAGTTCTTC.

The rearrangement links TRBV9 to TRBJ2-1, with 9 positions matching TRBD2. The CDR3 is 16 amino acids. Germline V lookup: CDR1 SGDLS, CDR2 YYNGEE. The V gene end was trimmed by 0 bases and the J gene end by 5 bases; junction bases not matched to a gene: 6. CDR3 sequence (DNA): TGTGCCAGCAGCGTAGGAATTGGGACTAGCAACAATGAGCAGTTCTTC. Amino acid sequence: CASSVGIGTSNNEQFF.

This chain joins TRBV5-1 and TRBJ2-1; D gene ambiguous. Germline CDR1 is SGHRS and CDR2 is YFSETQ. The length of the CDR3 is 13 residues. With 4 bases removed from V and 11 bases from J, the gap between germline ends came to 16 bases. CDR3 nucleotides: TGCGCCAGCAGCCCGGCCCCCTCCGGTAAGCAGTTCTTC. Its protein is CASSPAPSGKQFF. The entire variable domain, with the rest obtained from reference TRBV5-1 and TRBJ2-1, is as follows: KAGVTQTPRYLIKTRGQQVTLSCSPISGHRSVSWYQQTPGQGLQFLFEYFSETQRNKGNFPGRFSGRQFSNSRSEMNVSTLELGDSALYLCASSPAPSGKQFFGPGTRLTVL.

This clone appeared a single time. The rearrangement joins TRBV2 to TRBJ1-1; 9 positions agree with TRBD1. V dropped 6 bases and J dropped 1; count of bases not matched to a gene: 6. Germline V gene sequence: CDR1 SNHLY, CDR2 FYNNEI. The CDR3 sequence is 15 residues long. CDR3 sequence: CASRGGTGRNTEAFF. The CDR3, as DNA: TGTGCCAGCAGGGGGGGGACAGGGAGGAACACTGAAGCTTTCTTT.

V usage is TRBV5-6 and J usage is TRBJ2-2; 13 nucleotides align to TRBD2. The germline V gene has CDR1 SGHDT and CDR2 YYEEEE. V lost 4 bases and J lost 1; bases outside the gene matches: 10. There are 19 residues in the CDR3. This chain's CDR3 is CASSHPPGTSGMNTGELFF. CDR3 sequence (DNA): TGTGCCAGCAGCCACCCTCCCGGGACTAGCGGGATGAACACCGGGGAGCTGTTTTTT.

As DNA, the CDR3 is TGTGCCTGGACAATGGGCGGGGGCACCTACGAGCAGTACTTC. It is translated as CAWTMGGGTYEQYF. The genes are TRBV30 and TRBJ2-7; a weak D match, TRBD2 (7 bases). Germline V CDR1 and CDR2: GTSNPN, SVGIG (reference sequence). The CDR3 is 14 residues long. Trimming stripped 4 bases from V and 2 bases from J, with 15 bases between.

The J gene is TRBJ2-5, the V gene TRBV5-1; no reliable D call. V was trimmed by 1 base and J by 3 bases, leaving 7 bases between them. Germline values: CDR1 SGHRS, CDR2 YFSETQ. CDR3 length: 13 amino acids. As DNA, the CDR3 is TGCGCCAGCAGCTTGTGGATAAAAGAGACCCAGTACTTC. It encodes CASSLWIKETQYF.

The chain links TRBV5-3 to TRBJ1-5; D possibly corresponds to TRBD1 (6 bases). TRBV5-3 qualifies as an ORF whose function is uncertain. The V and J ends lost 0 bases and 1 base respectively, with 11 bases between them. The length of the CDR3 is 16 residues. CDR3 residues: CARSLVGGASNQPQHF. The CDR3, as DNA: TGTGCCAGAAGCTTGGTAGGGGGGGCCAGCAATCAGCCCCAGCATTTT.

The gene calls are TRBV2 and TRBJ2-1, with D possibly matching TRBD1 (7 bases). Germline V gene data show CDR1 as SNHLY and CDR2 as FYNNEI. V gave up 4 bases and J gave up 4 bases, with 14 bases separating them. This CDR3 is built from 15 residues. The chain's CDR3 is CASSVGQGGYNEQFF. CDR3 sequence (DNA): TGTGCCAGCAGTGTCGGGCAGGGGGGATACAATGAGCAGTTCTTC.

J is TRBJ2-3 and V is TRBV27, with D unresolved. The CDR3 has 13 residues. Trimming removed 11 bases from V and 4 bases from J, with 16 bases in between. Germline CDR1 MNHEY, CDR2 SMNVEV (reference sequence). Here the CDR3 reads CAPSHGDADTQYF. In DNA form, the CDR3 reads TGTGCCCCTTCCCATGGAGACGCAGATACGCAGTATTTT.

The chain joins TRBV5-1 to TRBJ1-2; weak D call: TRBD1 (6 bases). The V gene lost 4 bases and the J gene lost 4 bases, with 20 bases spanning the gap. Germline V lookup: CDR1 SGHRS, CDR2 YFSETQ. This CDR3 is built from 16 residues. The CDR3 region is CASSILGAAAGYGYTF. The CDR3 DNA is TGCGCCAGCAGCATCCTGGGGGCGGCGGCCGGCTATGGCTACACCTTC.

The rearrangement joins TRBV7-6 to TRBJ2-1, with 12 bases fitting TRBD2. This CDR3 is built from 14 residues. Germline V lookup: CDR1 SGHVS, CDR2 FNYEAQ. The V segment lost 4 bases and the J segment 10 bases; nucleotides outside the gene matches: 5. As DNA, the CDR3 is TGTGCCAGCAGCTCTAGCGGGGGGGGAGGCGAGCAGTTCTTC. This codes for CASSSSGGGGEQFF. Full variable domain (missing parts from reference TRBV7-6 and TRBJ2-1): GAGVSQSPRYKVTKRGQDVALRCDPISGHVSLYWYRQALGQGPEFLTYFNYEAQQDKSGLPNDRFSAERPEGSISTLTIQRTEQRDSAMYRCASSSSGGGGEQFFGPGTRLTVL.

The CDR3 DNA sequence: TGTGCCTGGAGTAAGGGGGGGTCGGCGCAGTATTTT. It codes for CAWSKGGSAQYF. The chain carries TRBV30 and TRBJ2-3; D is possibly TRBD2 (7 bases). Per the germline V gene, CDR1 is GTSNPN and CDR2 is SVGIG (reference sequence). The CDR3 runs to 12 residues. The V end lost 2 bases, the J end lost 10 bases, and 13 bases lay between the germline ends.